The 28 T cell receptor beta chains below come from one sample, sequenced in a study of cytomegalovirus exposure and HLA in healthy donors. Amplification used 60 Vbeta primers and 13 Jbeta primers. Assay used: immunoSEQ multiplex PCR; TCRdb lists only in-frame clones, some missing. The sample spans 40,000 to 65,000 clones; the ten largest clones claim roughly 27%. Sample: PBMCs. Every receptor here comes from a man aged 40-49 years in good health and CMV-seropositive.

The chain employs TRBV19 and TRBJ1-1, with D possibly matching TRBD1 (6 bases). The ends were cut back, 6 bases at V and 1 base at J, with 9 bases in the middle. This CDR3 is built from 13 residues. The germline gives CDR1 LNHDA, CDR2 SQIVND (reference sequence). The DNA for the CDR3 is TGTGCCAGTAGCGACAGGCCGAACACTGAAGCTTTCTTT. Translation gives CASSDRPNTEAFF.

The V and J genes are TRBV14 and TRBJ2-5, with D unclear. The ends were cut back, 0 bases at V and 9 bases at J, with 8 bases in the middle. The CDR3 covers 12 residues. From germline, CDR1 is SGHDN and CDR2 FVKESK. CDR3 in DNA: TGTGCCAGCAGCCAAGATGAGGCCCCCCAGTACTTC. It specifies CASSQDEAPQYF.

CDR3 protein: CASSPWQGHTEAFF. The CDR3 DNA follows: TGTGCCAGCAGCCCCTGGCAGGGCCACACTGAAGCTTTCTTT. The gene calls are TRBV6-5 and TRBJ1-1, with a weak D call TRBD1 (5 bases). With 6 bases removed from V and 3 bases from J, the gap between germline ends came to 14 bases. The CDR3 is made up of 14 amino acids. Per germline, CDR1 MNHEY and CDR2 SVGAGI.

The CDR3 coding sequence is TGTGCCTGGATGTCGGGGGAAAAACTGTTTTTT. Protein sequence: CAWMSGEKLFF. The chain links TRBV30 to TRBJ1-4; no clear D. Trimming pared 4 bases from V and 8 bases from J, leaving 8 bases between. Germline CDR1 GTSNPN, CDR2 SVGIG (reference sequence). This CDR3 is built from 11 residues.

The CDR3 protein is CASSQDRGAGGADTQYF. CDR3 DNA: TGCGCCAGCAGCCAAGATCGAGGGGCGGGGGGAGCAGATACGCAGTATTTT. The genes are TRBV4-3 and TRBJ2-3; TRBD2 matches 8 bases. In germline, CDR1 is LGHNA, CDR2 YSLEER. CDR3 length: 17 amino acids. V shed 0 bases and J 4 bases; nucleotides not matched to a gene: 9.

The V and J genes are TRBV5-6 and TRBJ2-1; 9 nucleotides agree with TRBD1. Germline CDR1 is SGHDT and CDR2 is YYEEEE. This CDR3 comprises 12 residues. V shed 5 bases, J shed 8 bases, and the junction held 2 bases outside the gene matches. The CDR3 region has the DNA TGTGCCAGCAGTTGGGACAGGGATGAGCAGTTCTTC. This translates into CASSWDRDEQFF.

This chain links TRBV28 with TRBJ1-2; no clear D gene. In germline, CDR1 is MDHEN, CDR2 SYDVKM. Deletions cut 4 bases from V and 7 bases from J, with 7 bases between. The CDR3 is made up of 11 amino acids. The CDR3 reads CASSYTGGYTF. CDR3 in DNA: TGTGCCAGCAGTTATACGGGTGGCTACACCTTC.

The chain carries TRBV11-3 and TRBJ2-1; D possibly corresponds to TRBD2 (6 bases). V shed 2 bases and J shed 9 bases, with 14 bases lying between them. There are 14 residues in the CDR3. Germline V gene data show CDR1 as SGHNT and CDR2 as YENEEA. The chain's CDR3 is CASSLYGGAGEQFF. The CDR3 DNA sequence: TGTGCCAGCAGCTTATACGGGGGTGCGGGTGAGCAGTTCTTC.

CDR3 sequence (DNA): TGTGCCAGCAGCCAAGAACGGGTAGCGCGCTACGAGCAGTACTTC. Protein product: CASSQERVARYEQYF. V and J are TRBV4-2 and TRBJ2-7; perhaps TRBD2 as D (5 bases). CDR3 length equals 15 residues. CDR1 and CDR2 (germline): LGHNA, YNFKEQ. Trimming removed 0 bases from V and 3 bases from J, with 12 bases in between.

The chain is built from TRBV11-2 and TRBJ2-7; TRBD1 aligns across 7 bases. The CDR3 totals 14 residues. The V gene end was trimmed by 5 bases and the J gene end by 8 bases; junction bases not matched to a gene: 12. From germline, CDR1 is SGHAT and CDR2 FQNNGV. In DNA form, the CDR3 reads TGTGCCAGCAGCCTCCGACAGGGCACTTCCAAGCAGTACTTC. Its protein product is CASSLRQGTSKQYF.

The genes are TRBV18 and TRBJ2-5; D is ambiguous. The CDR3 has 16 residues. CDR1 KGHSH and CDR2 LQKENI come from the germline V gene. V lost 2 bases and J 5 bases, leaving 18 bases between the germline ends. The CDR3 region has the DNA TGTGCCAGCTCACCAAGACTCGGTCTTGACGGGGAGACCCAGTACTTC. Protein: CASSPRLGLDGETQYF.

The chain combines TRBV7-2 with TRBJ2-1; TRBD2 is a possible D gene (5 bases). V was shortened by 3 bases and J by 9 bases, with 6 bases between the two germline ends. In germline, CDR1 is SGHTA, CDR2 FQGNSA. The CDR3 loop spans 11 amino acids. As DNA, the CDR3 is TGTGCCAGCAGCTTCGGGGTTGAGCAGTTCTTC. Translation: CASSFGVEQFF.

V usage is TRBV28 and J usage is TRBJ2-7; D possibly corresponds to TRBD2 (6 bases). CDR3 length: 15 residues. Germline V gives CDR1 MDHEN, CDR2 SYDVKM. The ends were cut back, 6 bases at V and 6 bases at J, with 21 bases in the middle. The CDR3 loop reads CASRVLSAGGSEQYF. Written as DNA, the CDR3 is TGTGCCAGCAGGGTCCTGTCGGCCGGAGGGTCCGAGCAGTACTTC.

V and J are TRBV5-1 and TRBJ1-1; D unresolved. With 5 bases removed from V and 3 bases from J, the gap between germline ends came to 11 bases. Germline values: CDR1 SGHRS, CDR2 YFSETQ. The CDR3 length is 13 residues. The CDR3 sequence: CASSISGDTEAFF. The CDR3 nucleotides read TGCGCCAGCAGTATTTCCGGTGACACTGAAGCTTTCTTT.

This chain connects TRBV6-5 to TRBJ2-5, with D possibly matching TRBD2 (6 bases). Germline V gene lookup returns CDR1 MNHEY and CDR2 SVGAGI. V was cut by 0 bases and J by 5 bases, with 10 bases left in between. This CDR3 spans 14 amino acids. The CDR3 coding sequence is TGTGCCAGCAGTTACTCGACGGCGGGGGAGACCCAGTACTTC. Its protein is CASSYSTAGETQYF.

This chain links TRBV6-1 with TRBJ2-3; D may be TRBD2 (6 bases). The CDR3 length is 14 residues. The V end lost 2 bases, the J end lost 4 bases, and 10 bases lay between the germline ends. Germline lookup yields CDR1 MNHNS and CDR2 SASEGT. The CDR3 loop is CASSERGNADTQYF. CDR3 DNA sequence: TGTGCCAGCAGTGAACGCGGGAACGCAGATACGCAGTATTTT.

The V call is TRBV5-1, the J call TRBJ1-4, with TRBD1 matching 9 bases. V was clipped by 3 bases and J by 6 bases; unmatched bases: 3. The CDR3 has 14 amino acids. Germline CDR1 is SGHRS and CDR2 is YFSETQ. The chain's CDR3 is CASSSQGADEKLFF. CDR3 bases: TGCGCCAGCAGCTCACAGGGGGCGGATGAAAAACTGTTTTTT. The full variable domain, rest sourced from reference TRBV5-1 and TRBJ1-4, is KAGVTQTPRYLIKTRGQQVTLSCSPISGHRSVSWYQQTPGQGLQFLFEYFSETQRNKGNFPGRFSGRQFSNSRSEMNVSTLELGDSALYLCASSSQGADEKLFFGSGTQLSVL.

This sequence joins TRBV5-6 and TRBJ1-2; no clear D. Germline V gives CDR1 SGHDT, CDR2 YYEEEE. The CDR3 extends over 14 amino acids. V gave up 2 bases and J gave up 7 bases, with 15 bases separating them. In DNA form, the CDR3 reads TGTGCCAGCAGCTTACTCTTGGTAGATGGTGGCTACACCTTC. It encodes CASSLLLVDGGYTF.

The chain carries TRBV29-1 and TRBJ2-5; D call uncertain. From germline, CDR1 is SQVTM and CDR2 ANQGSEA. This CDR3 is 12 amino acids long. V was clipped by 4 bases and J by 1 base, with 7 bases between them. The CDR3 here is CSVGQLQETQYF. Written as DNA, the CDR3 is TGCAGCGTTGGACAACTCCAAGAGACCCAGTACTTC.

V gene TRBV27 combines with J gene TRBJ2-4, with D possibly matching TRBD1 (6 bases). V was clipped by 3 bases and J by 0 bases, with 18 bases between them. Germline V lookup: CDR1 MNHEY, CDR2 SMNVEV (reference sequence). CDR3 size: 18 residues. CDR3 loop: CASSFSRQALLAKNIQYF. The CDR3 bases are TGTGCCAGCAGTTTTTCAAGACAGGCTCTACTAGCCAAAAACATTCAGTACTTC.

The V call is TRBV6-1, the J call TRBJ2-1, with TRBD2 identical over 13 bases. Germline trimming cut 7 bases from V and 7 bases from J; bases unmatched to any gene: 7. The germline gives CDR1 MNHNS, CDR2 SASEGT. The CDR3 totals 15 residues. The CDR3 loop is CASKITSGGGNEQFF. The DNA for the CDR3 is TGTGCCAGCAAGATAACTAGCGGGGGGGGTAATGAGCAGTTCTTC.

The chain links TRBV2 to TRBJ2-1; 8 nucleotides match TRBD2. The V and J ends lost 6 bases and 13 bases, in that order; junction bases with no gene match: 8. Germline assignment: CDR1 SNHLY and CDR2 FYNNEI. CDR3 length: 12 residues. The CDR3 DNA sequence: TGTGCCAGCAGCGACCTTAGCGGGACCCAGTTCTTC. It is translated as CASSDLSGTQFF. Full variable domain (rest looked up from reference TRBV2 and TRBJ2-1): EPEVTQTPSHQVTQMGQEVILRCVPISNHLYFYWYRQILGQKVEFLVSFYNNEISEKSEIFDDQFSVERPDGSNFTLKIRSTKLEDSAMYFCASSDLSGTQFFGPGTRLTVL.

The rearrangement joins TRBV7-9 to TRBJ2-5; TRBD1 is a possible D gene (6 bases). Trimming pared 5 bases from V and 4 bases from J, leaving 11 bases between. CDR3 length equals 13 residues. Germline assignment: CDR1 SEHNR and CDR2 FQNEAQ (reference sequence). The CDR3: CASSPGTRETQYF. The CDR3 nucleotides read TGTGCCAGCAGCCCCGGGACAAGAGAGACCCAGTACTTC. Using reference TRBV7-9 and TRBJ2-5 for the parts outside the CDR3, the full variable domain is DTGVSQNPRHKITKRGQNVTFRCDPISEHNRLYWYRQTLGQGPEFLTYFQNEAQLEKSRLLSDRFSAERPKGSFSTLEIQRTEQGDSAMYLCASSPGTRETQYFGPGTRLLVL.

This rearrangement joins TRBV2 to TRBJ1-1; a weak D match, TRBD1 (5 bases). The CDR3 runs 14 residues. Trimming removed 6 bases from V and 0 bases from J, with 11 bases in between. Germline V lookup: CDR1 SNHLY, CDR2 FYNNEI. The CDR3 region is CASSREGVNTEAFF. Here the CDR3 DNA reads TGTGCCAGCAGCAGGGAAGGGGTGAACACTGAAGCTTTCTTT.

The V and J genes are TRBV29-1 and TRBJ2-7; perhaps TRBD1 as D (5 bases). Trimming left V 3 bases short and J 3 bases short, with 9 bases between. The CDR3 length is 12 residues. Germline lookup yields CDR1 SQVTM and CDR2 ANQGSEA. CDR3 DNA: TGCAGCGTTGAGTCCCAGGGCTACGAGCAGTACTTC. This gives the protein CSVESQGYEQYF.

V gene TRBV30 combines with J gene TRBJ2-1; TRBD1 matches at 7 bases. The V segment lost 3 bases and the J segment 0 bases; nucleotides outside the gene matches: 5. Germline V gene lookup returns CDR1 GTSNPN and CDR2 SVGIG (reference sequence). The CDR3 is 15 amino acids. CDR3 amino acids: CAWRPTGLSYNEQFF. The CDR3 bases are TGTGCCTGGAGACCGACAGGGCTCTCCTACAATGAGCAGTTCTTC.

V usage is TRBV11-2 and J usage is TRBJ2-7; D gene ambiguous. The germline V and J ends were trimmed by 3 bases and 3 bases, with 12 bases remaining between them. This CDR3 has 14 amino acids. Germline V CDR1 and CDR2: SGHAT, FQNNGV. The CDR3 protein is CASSFSNGDYEQYF. CDR3 nucleotides: TGTGCCAGCAGCTTTTCAAACGGAGACTACGAGCAGTACTTC.

V is TRBV30 and J is TRBJ1-1; D is perhaps TRBD1 (6 bases). Germline V gene data show CDR1 as GTSNPN and CDR2 as SVGIG (reference sequence). This CDR3 is 14 amino acids long. The ends were cut back, 2 bases at V and 5 bases at J, with 15 bases in the middle. For the CDR3, the DNA is TGTGCCTGGAGTCTCACAGGGCTAGGGACTGAAGCTTTCTTT. This translates into CAWSLTGLGTEAFF. Variable domain in full (rest from reference TRBV30 and TRBJ1-1): SQTIHQWPATLVQPVGSPLSLECTVEGTSNPNLYWYRQAAGRGLQLLFYSVGIGQISSEVPQNLSASRPQDRQFILSSKKLLLSDSGFYLCAWSLTGLGTEAFFGQGTRLTVV.